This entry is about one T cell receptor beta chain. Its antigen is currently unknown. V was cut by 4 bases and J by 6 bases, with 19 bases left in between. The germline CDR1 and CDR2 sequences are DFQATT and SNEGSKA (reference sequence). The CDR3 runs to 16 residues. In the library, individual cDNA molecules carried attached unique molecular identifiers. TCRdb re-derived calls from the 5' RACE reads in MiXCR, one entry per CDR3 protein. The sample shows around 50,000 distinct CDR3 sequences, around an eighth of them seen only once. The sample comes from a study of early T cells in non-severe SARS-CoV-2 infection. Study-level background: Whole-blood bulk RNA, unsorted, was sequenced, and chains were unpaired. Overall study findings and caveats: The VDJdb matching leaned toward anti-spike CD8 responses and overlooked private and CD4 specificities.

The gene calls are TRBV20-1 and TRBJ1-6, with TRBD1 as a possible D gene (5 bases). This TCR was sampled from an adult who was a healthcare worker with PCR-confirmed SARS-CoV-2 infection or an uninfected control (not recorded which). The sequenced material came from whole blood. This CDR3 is CSANLVGRDSNSPLHF. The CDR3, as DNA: TGCAGTGCTAATCTGGTCGGGCGCGACAGTAATTCACCCCTCCACTTT.